This TCR beta chain was sequenced during a study of T cells in Graves' hyperthyroidism and ophthalmopathy. Findings and caveats of the study: Most clonotypes expanded in the thyroid (above 0.001) were also present in blood.

RNA transcripts were the template for amplifying TCR beta CDR3 regions. HTBI primers were employed in a first-round RT-PCR of the TCR CDR3. MiXCR was run by TCRdb on the multiplex PCR reads, yielding one entry per CDR3 protein. Here the sample spans hundreds of thousands of distinct CDR3 sequences, roughly 50% being singletons. Of note for this clonotype: What it binds is unknown.

The V segment lost 6 bases and the J segment 2 bases; nucleotides outside the gene matches: 9. Germline loops: CDR1 SGHVS, CDR2 FNYEAQ. There are 16 residues in the CDR3. Input material: peripheral blood or thyroid tissue (not recorded which). This receptor was taken from a woman aged 18-35 years with Graves' hyperthyroidism. The gene calls are TRBV7-6 and TRBJ1-5; 8 positions agree with TRBD1. This CDR3 is CASRDRAGGGNQPQHF. In nucleotides, the CDR3 is TGTGCCAGCAGGGACAGGGCCGGAGGTGGCAATCAGCCCCAGCATTTT.